This TCR beta chain was captured by sequencing in a study of blood T cell repertoires in COVID-19. Using immunoSEQ multiplex PCR, the repertoire was profiled, and TCRdb retains in-frame clones only, with some absent. Among 250,000 or so clones, more than 65% were seen once, and the ten largest hold roughly 3.1%. CDR3 length: 18 amino acids. Germline V gene data show CDR1 as LGHDT and CDR2 as YNNKEL (reference sequence). J lost 4 bases, V lost 4 bases, and 18 bases had no gene match. The sequenced material came from PBMCs or T cells enriched from blood (not recorded which). The clonotype was recovered from a middle-aged man who had recovered from COVID-19. This sequence joins TRBV3-1 (or the pseudogene TRBV3-2) and TRBJ2-5, with 7 bases that match TRBD2. CDR3 in amino acids: CASSPWGGGASSVETQYF. The CDR3 coding sequence is TGTGCCAGCAGCCCCTGGGGCGGGGGAGCTAGTTCGGTAGAGACCCAGTACTTC.